This T cell receptor beta chain was obtained from a study of T cell repertoires in cytomegalovirus infection. General study results and limits: Based on cumulative public TCR beta family frequency, carriers of CMV plus the relevant HLA were identified. HLA-C-restricted CMV clonotypes gave the most frequent clonotype in two of eight donors.

Using its own MiXCR run on the reads, TCRdb lists one record per CDR3 protein. The sample has roughly 570,000 distinct CDR3 sequences, almost 40% seen once. On this clonotype itself: As yet, its antigen is unknown.

Source: cultured PBMCs, taken from culture after CMV antigen stimulation. The TCR originated in a human donor in good health (CMV status not recorded). Some clones in this sample may be carry-over from other donors' samples.

CDR3 sequence: CASRPTGGSDTEAFF. CDR3 sequence (DNA): TGTGCCAGCAGACCGACAGGGGGCTCTGACACTGAAGCTTTCTTT. The chain carries TRBV7-9 and TRBJ1-1; 10 bases are a match to TRBD1. The V gene end was trimmed by 6 bases and the J gene end by 3 bases; junction bases not matched to a gene: 7. The CDR3 loop spans 15 amino acids. Germline-derived CDR1 and CDR2 are SEHNR and FQNEAQ (reference sequence).